This T cell receptor beta chain was sequenced for a study of blood T cell repertoires in COVID-19. CDR3 length: 14 residues. Trimming removed 6 bases from V and 0 bases from J; junction bases left unmatched: 2. The germline gives CDR1 MNHNY, CDR2 SVGAGI (reference sequence). Data came from immunoSEQ multiplex PCR; TCRdb stores just in-frame clones and leaves some out. Seen here are 150,000 or so clones, roughly four fifths observed once, and the top ten hold more than 9.5%. This clone has only a few counts. The rearrangement joins TRBV6-6 to TRBJ2-7; TRBD1 matches at 10 bases. The source material was peripheral blood. The receptor comes from a man aged 60-69 years with active or convalescent COVID-19. CDR3 coding DNA: TGTGCCAGCAGACGGACAGGGGGCTCCTACGAGCAGTACTTC. Translation gives CASRRTGGSYEQYF.